The next 26 T cell receptor beta chains were all read from a single sample in a study of vaccination effects on CD4 cells after COVID-19. Profiled with immunoSEQ multiplex PCR; TCRdb holds only in-frame clones, not every one. The profile shows 45,000 to 65,000 clones, roughly 76% of them singletons. Antigen-specific CD4+ T cells were expanded (with viral peptide pools) by the ViraFEST assay ahead of sequencing. Between days 9 and 10 of culture, CD4+ T cells were separated out. These receptors lack a known antigen. The material sequenced was CD4+ T cells from PBMCs cultured with HCoV-229E spike peptides, taken before COVID-19 vaccination. The receptor source for this set is a human donor who received a COVID-19 vaccine.

In its sample, this clone was seen a few times. The V and J genes are TRBV7-3 and TRBJ1-1; D is unresolved. Per germline, CDR1 SGHTA and CDR2 FQGTGA. V was pared by 5 bases and J by 0 bases, with 10 bases between. The CDR3 has 14 amino acids. The chain's CDR3 is CASSPFVLNTEAFF. CDR3 bases: TGTGCCAGCAGCCCTTTCGTCCTGAACACTGAAGCTTTCTTT. Based on the CDR3 plus reference TRBV7-3 and TRBJ1-1, the full variable domain is GAGVSQTPSNKVTEKGKYVELRCDPISGHTALYWYRQSLGQGPEFLIYFQGTGAADDSGLPNDRFFAVRPEGSVSTLKIQRTERGDSAVYLCASSPFVLNTEAFFGQGTRLTVV.

This clone came up a few times. The chain is built from TRBV7-3 and TRBJ1-1, with TRBD1 identical over 7 bases. Germline V lookup: CDR1 SGHTA, CDR2 FQGTGA. Germline trimming cut 4 bases from V and 5 bases from J; bases unmatched to any gene: 7. This CDR3 comprises 14 residues. The CDR3 coding sequence is TGTGCCAGCAGCTCCAACACAGGGGAAACTGAAGCTTTCTTT. Its translation: CASSSNTGETEAFF.

V and J are TRBV5-6 and TRBJ2-5, with D maybe TRBD2 (7 bases). This CDR3 is built from 15 residues. CDR1 and CDR2 from the germline V gene are SGHDT and YYEEEE. V was shortened by 0 bases and J by 7 bases, with 16 bases between the two germline ends. Written as DNA, the CDR3 is TGTGCCAGCAGCTTGGCCGCGGGGGCGGGTGGGACCCAGTACTTC. Amino acid sequence: CASSLAAGAGGTQYF.

The CDR3 DNA reads as TGCGCCAGCAGCCTGATAGGGATCGACTATGGCTACACCTTC. Its protein product is CASSLIGIDYGYTF. The chain combines TRBV4-3 with TRBJ1-2, with D uncertain. V lost 4 bases to trimming and J lost 3 bases, with 12 bases between them. This CDR3 comprises 14 residues. Germline assignment: CDR1 LGHNA and CDR2 YSLEER.

The chain recombines TRBV5-8 with TRBJ1-1; D gene uncertain. Germline CDR1 reads SGHTS; CDR2 reads YDEGEE. This CDR3 spans 13 amino acids. V was clipped by 6 bases and J by 0 bases, with 9 bases between them. CDR3 sequence: CASTGLLNTEAFF. The CDR3 region has the DNA TGTGCCAGCACCGGACTTTTGAACACTGAAGCTTTCTTT.

This clone has a single count. The chain recombines TRBV6-5 with TRBJ2-2; 7 positions agree with TRBD1. The CDR3 sequence is 13 residues long. With 8 bases clipped from V and 4 bases from J, the junction kept 4 bases outside the gene matches. Per germline, CDR1 MNHEY and CDR2 SVGAGI. The CDR3 loop is CASSPGGTGELFF. CDR3 coding DNA: TGTGCCAGCTCCCCAGGGGGCACCGGGGAGCTGTTTTTT.

The count of this clone is one. Here the CDR3 DNA reads TGTGCCAGCAGCTTGGAGGGGGCAGGCCTTTCGAACACTGAAGCTTTCTTT. This gives the protein CASSLEGAGLSNTEAFF. J is TRBJ1-1 and V is TRBV5-8, with TRBD1 identical over 7 bases. CDR3 size: 17 residues. The J segment lost 1 base and the V segment lost 0 bases, leaving 9 bases of the junction unmatched. The V gene's germline CDR1 is SGHTS and CDR2 YDEGEE.

This sequence joins TRBV2 and TRBJ1-2; 7 nucleotides align to TRBD1. CDR1 is SNHLY and CDR2 is FYNNEI in the germline V gene. The V segment lost 5 bases and the J segment 2 bases; nucleotides outside the gene matches: 2. The CDR3 length is 13 residues. This CDR3 reads CASSLGQNYGYTF. For the CDR3, the DNA is TGTGCCAGCAGTCTGGGACAGAACTATGGCTACACCTTC. Supplemented by reference TRBV2 and TRBJ1-2, the full variable domain reads EPEVTQTPSHQVTQMGQEVILRCVPISNHLYFYWYRQILGQKVEFLVSFYNNEISEKSEIFDDQFSVERPDGSNFTLKIRSTKLEDSAMYFCASSLGQNYGYTFGSGTRLTVV.

Comments on this clone: The same CDR3 is also encoded by other DNA sequences in this sample. The chain employs TRBV3-1 (or the pseudogene TRBV3-2) and TRBJ2-3, with D unresolved. The CDR3 spans 13 residues. Trimming stripped 1 base from V and 3 bases from J, with 5 bases between. Per germline, CDR1 LGHDT and CDR2 YNNKEL (reference sequence). CDR3 sequence reads: CASSQAGTDTQYF. The CDR3 nucleotides read TGTGCCAGCAGCCAAGCTGGGACAGATACGCAGTATTTT.

This clone appeared a single time. J is TRBJ2-3 and V is TRBV15; 9 nucleotides agree with TRBD2. This CDR3 has 15 residues. After removal of 0 bases from V and 4 bases from J, the junction contained 2 bases not matched to a gene. Looked up from germline, CDR1 is LNHNV and CDR2 is YYDKDF (reference sequence). The CDR3 coding sequence is TGTGCCACCAGCAGAGATCGCGGGGGGGCAGATACGCAGTATTTT. Translated: CATSRDRGGADTQYF.

The rearrangement uses TRBV3-1 (or the pseudogene TRBV3-2) and TRBJ1-6, with D hard to call. From germline, CDR1 is LGHDT and CDR2 YNNKEL (reference sequence). The V and J ends lost 1 base and 10 bases respectively, with 14 bases between them. CDR3 length: 15 amino acids. DNA for the CDR3: TGTGCCAGCAGCCAAGGCGGCGTCCAGAGATCACCCCTCCACTTT. Its translation: CASSQGGVQRSPLHF.

V usage is TRBV9 and J usage is TRBJ2-2, with D unresolved. Per germline, CDR1 SGDLS and CDR2 YYNGEE. V lost 6 bases and J 1 base, leaving 13 bases between the germline ends. The CDR3 contains 15 residues. This CDR3 is CASNTRERNTGELFF. CDR3 sequence (DNA): TGTGCCAGCAACACCCGAGAGCGGAACACCGGGGAGCTGTTTTTT.

The chain couples TRBV28 to TRBJ2-3, with D unresolved. Trimming left V 1 base short and J 8 bases short, with 4 bases between. From germline, CDR1 is MDHEN and CDR2 SYDVKM. CDR3 length: 11 amino acids. CDR3 coding DNA: TGTGCCAGCAGTTTATTAGGTACGCAGTATTTT. This gives the protein CASSLLGTQYF.

The chain has TRBV6-6 and TRBJ1-4; D ambiguous. Germline CDR1 MNHNY, CDR2 SVGAGI (reference sequence). The V and J ends lost 6 bases and 7 bases respectively, with 12 bases between them. This CDR3 contains 13 residues. CDR3 nucleotides: TGTGCCAGCAGACGGGAGGTGGGTGAAAAACTGTTTTTT. Encoded protein: CASRREVGEKLFF.

V and J are TRBV6-2 or TRBV6-3 and TRBJ1-5; 9 positions match TRBD1. The CDR3 has 16 amino acids. Germline V gene data show CDR1 as MNHEY and CDR2 as SVGEGT. With 6 bases clipped from V and 1 base from J, the junction kept 7 bases outside the gene matches. The CDR3 region has the DNA TGTGCCAGCAGCTTAACAGGGGGCGCGAGCAATCAGCCCCAGCATTTT. Translating it yields CASSLTGGASNQPQHF.

This chain connects TRBV5-1 to TRBJ2-7, with TRBD2 as a possible D gene (6 bases). CDR1 is SGHRS, CDR2 YFSETQ, per germline. The CDR3 is 14 residues long. Between the trimmed V and J ends, which lost 4 bases and 7 bases, there was a span of 18 bases. CDR3 DNA sequence: TGCGCCAGCAGCCTTCAACCGGGACTGGGTGAGCAGTACGTC. Amino acids: CASSLQPGLGEQYV.

This clone was seen a few times. The chain links TRBV14 to TRBJ1-4; D possibly corresponds to TRBD1 (5 bases). Trimming removed 5 bases at V and 5 bases at J, with 15 bases between. CDR1 and CDR2 (germline): SGHDN, FVKESK. CDR3 length: 15 residues. DNA for the CDR3: TGTGCCAGCAGCGAAGCGGGGGTGGGGAATGAAAAACTGTTTTTT. Encoded protein: CASSEAGVGNEKLFF.

The CDR3 reads CASNRQGNQPQHF. CDR3 in DNA: TGCGCCAGCAACCGACAGGGTAATCAGCCCCAGCATTTT. The chain joins TRBV10-2 to TRBJ1-5, with TRBD1 identical over 7 bases. The CDR3 runs to 13 residues. The V segment lost 7 bases and the J segment 4 bases; nucleotides outside the gene matches: 4. CDR1 WSHSY and CDR2 SAAADI come from the germline V gene.

This chain joins TRBV10-3 and TRBJ1-5, with a weak D call TRBD1 (6 bases). This CDR3 spans 17 amino acids. The V gene's germline CDR1 is ENHRY and CDR2 SYGVKD. The V gene lost 4 bases and the J gene lost 0 bases, with 16 bases spanning the gap. The DNA for the CDR3 is TGTGCCATCAGTGGTTGGGGGGCCCTTAATAGCAATCAGCCCCAGCATTTT. Its protein is CAISGWGALNSNQPQHF.

DNA of the CDR3: TGTGCCAGCAGCCAAGAAAGGGCAGGGGACGGCTACACCTTC. This encodes CASSQERAGDGYTF. The chain has TRBV3-1 (or the pseudogene TRBV3-2) and TRBJ1-2; possibly TRBD1 for D (6 bases). The length of the CDR3 is 14 residues. Per germline, CDR1 LGHDT and CDR2 YNNKEL (reference sequence). Trimming removed 0 bases from V and 8 bases from J, with 13 bases in between.

The chain joins TRBV5-1 to TRBJ2-2; 10 positions match TRBD2. The V gene's germline CDR1 is SGHRS and CDR2 YFSETQ. Trimming cost V 4 bases and J 0 bases; bases outside gene matches: 9. This CDR3 has 18 residues. The CDR3 nucleotides are TGCGCCAGCAGCGGTGCTAGCGGGGGCCGCGCGAACACCGGGGAGCTGTTTTTT. It codes for CASSGASGGRANTGELFF.

The gene calls are TRBV7-9 and TRBJ1-5; the match to TRBD1 covers 7 bases. V trimming: 5 bases; J trimming: 3 bases; junction bases outside the gene matches: 13. Germline values: CDR1 SEHNR, CDR2 FQNEAQ (reference sequence). The CDR3 runs to 17 residues. CDR3 in amino acids: CASSHIRSGQINQPQHF. CDR3 DNA: TGTGCCAGCAGCCACATTCGCTCGGGACAGATCAATCAGCCCCAGCATTTT.

This chain uses TRBV3-1 (or the pseudogene TRBV3-2) with TRBJ2-5; D might be TRBD1 (6 bases). The V end was cut by 4 bases, the J end by 1 base, with 10 bases between. The CDR3 extends over 14 amino acids. Per the germline V gene, CDR1 is LGHDT and CDR2 is YNNKEL (reference sequence). CDR3 sequence: CASSRRQVQETQYF. DNA of the CDR3: TGTGCCAGCAGCCGTCGACAGGTCCAAGAGACCCAGTACTTC.

The genes are TRBV6-5 and TRBJ2-1; D not resolved. Trimming removed 0 bases at V and 5 bases at J, with 11 bases between. CDR1 and CDR2 (germline): MNHEY, SVGAGI. This CDR3 spans 15 amino acids. The CDR3 region is CASSYSAELHNEQFF. CDR3 in DNA: TGTGCCAGCAGTTACTCGGCAGAACTGCACAATGAGCAGTTCTTC.

This clone was recorded once. The chain is built from TRBV2 and TRBJ2-5; D is uncertain. The CDR3 totals 15 residues. V lost 6 bases and J lost 5, with 19 bases in between. Germline CDR1 reads SNHLY; CDR2 reads FYNNEI. The CDR3, as DNA: TGTGCCAGCAGCCTGGTTGGTGTCGGTCTTGAGACCCAGTACTTC. Encoded protein: CASSLVGVGLETQYF.

The chain recombines TRBV3-1 (or the pseudogene TRBV3-2) with TRBJ1-6, with D tentatively TRBD1 (5 bases). The CDR3 runs 18 residues. The V gene lost 3 bases and the J gene lost 5 bases, with 20 bases spanning the gap. CDR1 is LGHDT, CDR2 YNNKEL, per germline (reference sequence). This chain's CDR3 is CASSHFLSGLKNNSPLHF. CDR3 DNA: TGTGCCAGCAGCCATTTTTTGTCGGGGCTGAAGAATAATTCACCCCTCCACTTT.